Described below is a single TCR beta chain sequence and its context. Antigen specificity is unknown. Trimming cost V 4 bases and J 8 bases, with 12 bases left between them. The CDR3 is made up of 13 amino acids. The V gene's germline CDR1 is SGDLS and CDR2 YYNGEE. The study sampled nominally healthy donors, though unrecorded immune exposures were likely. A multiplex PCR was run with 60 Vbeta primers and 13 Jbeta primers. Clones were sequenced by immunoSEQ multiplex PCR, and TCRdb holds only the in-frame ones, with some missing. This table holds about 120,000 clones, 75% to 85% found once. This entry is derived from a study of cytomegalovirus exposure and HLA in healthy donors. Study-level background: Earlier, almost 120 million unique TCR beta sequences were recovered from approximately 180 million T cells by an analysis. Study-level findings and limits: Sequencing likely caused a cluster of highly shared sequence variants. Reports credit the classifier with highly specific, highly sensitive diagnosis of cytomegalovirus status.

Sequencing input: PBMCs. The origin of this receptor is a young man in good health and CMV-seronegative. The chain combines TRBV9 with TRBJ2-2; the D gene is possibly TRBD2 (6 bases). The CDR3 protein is CASSSGTGGELFF. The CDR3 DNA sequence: TGTGCCAGCAGCTCCGGGACTGGAGGGGAGCTGTTTTTT.